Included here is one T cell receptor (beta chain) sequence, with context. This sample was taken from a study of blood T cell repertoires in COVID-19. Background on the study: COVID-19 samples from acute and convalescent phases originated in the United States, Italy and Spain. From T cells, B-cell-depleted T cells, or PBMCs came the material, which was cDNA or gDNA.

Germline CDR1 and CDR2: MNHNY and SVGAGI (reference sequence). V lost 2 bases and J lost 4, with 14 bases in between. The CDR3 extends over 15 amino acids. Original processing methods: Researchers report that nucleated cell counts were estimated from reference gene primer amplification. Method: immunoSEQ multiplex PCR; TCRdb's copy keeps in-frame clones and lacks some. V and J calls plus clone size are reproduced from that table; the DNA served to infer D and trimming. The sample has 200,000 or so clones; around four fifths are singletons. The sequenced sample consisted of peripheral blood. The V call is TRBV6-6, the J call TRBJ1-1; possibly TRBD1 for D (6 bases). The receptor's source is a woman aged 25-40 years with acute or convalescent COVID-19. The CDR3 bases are TGTGCCAGCAGTTACGCCCCACAGGGCGGCACTGAAGCTTTCTTT. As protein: CASSYAPQGGTEAFF.